Presented here are 19 T cell receptor beta chains from one specimen sequenced in a study of CD8 T cells in ankylosing spondylitis. The study's findings and limits: Ankylosing spondylitis blood appeared to be characterized by a TCR beta motif of about 8 highly homologous variants.

TCRdb independently ran MiXCR on the 5' RACE reads; one entry per CDR3 protein. The sample holds a few hundred thousand distinct CDR3 sequences, 7% to 8% seen once. For these TCRs, the target antigens are not known. The sequencing sample was made of blood, either unsorted or a sorted T cell fraction (not recorded which). Receptors originate from a male donor with ankylosing spondylitis.

This clonotype has ten or more counts. The chain is built from TRBV4-3 and TRBJ1-1; D remains unclear. CDR1 is LGHNA, CDR2 YSLEER, per germline. The CDR3 sequence is 14 residues long. The V gene lost 0 bases and the J gene lost 1 base, with 6 bases spanning the gap. Here the CDR3 reads CASSQEFRNTEAFF. The CDR3 region has the DNA TGCGCCAGCAGCCAAGAGTTCAGGAACACTGAAGCTTTCTTT.

The CDR3 loop is CSVPKEAQIPNGYTF. CDR3 bases: TGCAGTGTCCCAAAAGAGGCGCAAATACCAAATGGCTACACCTTC. This sequence joins TRBV20-1 and TRBJ1-2, with D uncertain. V lost 7 bases, J lost 6 bases, and 24 bases lay in between. From germline, CDR1 is DFQATT and CDR2 SNEGSKA (reference sequence). This CDR3 comprises 15 residues.

The chain carries TRBV19 and TRBJ2-7; D might be TRBD1 or TRBD2, each matching 6 bases. The CDR3 is 15 amino acids. Germline V gene data show CDR1 as LNHDA and CDR2 as SQIVND (reference sequence). V was shortened by 5 bases and J by 6 bases, with 20 bases between the two germline ends. CDR3 in DNA: TGTGCCAGTAGTGCACCCGAGGGGGGCCCAGGCGAGCAGTACTTC. This translates into CASSAPEGGPGEQYF.

This clonotype was found many times. Here the CDR3 DNA reads TGTGCCAGCAGCTTGCTGGCGGGGGCCCAATACGAGCAGTACTTC. Translation gives CASSLLAGAQYEQYF. The chain combines TRBV5-6 with TRBJ2-7, with TRBD2 as a possible D gene (7 bases). The CDR3 is 15 residues long. Trimming removed 1 base at V and 4 bases at J, with 15 bases between. Germline values: CDR1 SGHDT, CDR2 YYEEEE.

The sample holds a few counts of this clonotype. The V and J genes are TRBV7-2 and TRBJ1-4; D is uncertain. Germline V gene sequence: CDR1 SGHTA, CDR2 FQGNSA. V gave up 4 bases and J gave up 0 bases, with 9 bases separating them. The CDR3 consists of 15 residues. This CDR3 is CASSSLFPTNEKLFF. The CDR3 nucleotides are TGTGCCAGCAGCTCCCTTTTTCCAACTAATGAAAAACTGTTTTTT.

The rearrangement links TRBV7-2 to TRBJ2-7; D not certain. The CDR3 consists of 14 residues. The ends were cut back, 4 bases at V and 2 bases at J, with 12 bases in the middle. Germline CDR1 reads SGHTA; CDR2 reads FQGNSA. DNA for the CDR3: TGTGCCAGCAGCTCCGGAACGGTTCCCTACGAGCAGTACTTC. Its translation: CASSSGTVPYEQYF.

This clonotype was seen ten or more times. The chain couples TRBV27 to TRBJ2-1; the D gene is possibly TRBD2 (5 bases). The germline CDR1 and CDR2 sequences are MNHEY and SMNVEV (reference sequence). V lost 2 bases to trimming and J lost 2 bases, with 13 bases between them. The CDR3 is made up of 16 amino acids. CDR3 in amino acids: CASSLHGSAAYNEQFF. The CDR3 DNA reads TGTGCCAGCAGTTTACATGGTAGCGCCGCCTACAATGAGCAGTTCTTC.

This clonotype was counted at least ten times. This chain joins TRBV5-1 and TRBJ2-7; D call uncertain. This CDR3 is built from 12 residues. Trimming pared 2 bases from V and 4 bases from J, leaving 7 bases between. Per the germline V gene, CDR1 is SGHRS and CDR2 is YFSETQ. The CDR3 loop reads CASSLIAYEQYF. CDR3 bases: TGCGCCAGCAGCTTAATTGCGTACGAGCAGTACTTC. The variable domain in full, completed from reference TRBV5-1 and TRBJ2-7, reads KAGVTQTPRYLIKTRGQQVTLSCSPISGHRSVSWYQQTPGQGLQFLFEYFSETQRNKGNFPGRFSGRQFSNSRSEMNVSTLELGDSALYLCASSLIAYEQYFGPGTRLTVT.

This clonotype was picked up many times. This sequence joins TRBV9 and TRBJ2-7; 10 nucleotides match TRBD1. This CDR3 comprises 15 residues. Germline trimming cut 1 base from V and 6 bases from J; bases unmatched to any gene: 7. The V gene's germline CDR1 is SGDLS and CDR2 YYNGEE. In DNA, the CDR3 is TGTGCCAGCAGCGTATGGGACAGGGGTACTGCCGAGCAGTACTTC. It translates to CASSVWDRGTAEQYF.

This clonotype occurred many times. This chain connects TRBV29-1 to TRBJ2-1, with D possibly TRBD1 on 6 matching bases. This CDR3 has 11 amino acids. Between the trimmed V and J ends, which lost 8 bases and 13 bases, there was a span of 18 bases. The germline CDR1 and CDR2 sequences are SQVTM and ANQGSEA. The chain's CDR3 is CSILNRVFQFF. The CDR3 DNA follows: TGCAGCATACTGAACAGGGTTTTTCAGTTCTTC.

V is TRBV7-6 and J is TRBJ1-6, with a tentative D call TRBD1 (5 bases). The CDR3 covers 15 residues. Germline CDR1 and CDR2: SGHVS and FNYEAQ. The V and J ends lost 4 bases and 1 base respectively, with 8 bases between them. The CDR3 spells CASSWKGSYNSPLHF. CDR3 coding DNA: TGTGCCAGCAGCTGGAAGGGGTCCTATAATTCACCCCTCCACTTT.

Ten or more counts support this clonotype. The genes are TRBV28 and TRBJ2-1, with 7 bases lining up with TRBD2. The V gene's germline CDR1 is MDHEN and CDR2 SYDVKM. This CDR3 spans 15 amino acids. The V segment lost 2 bases and the J segment 8 bases; nucleotides outside the gene matches: 9. The CDR3 DNA sequence: TGTGCCAGCAGTTTACTTTCCGACAGCGGGGATGAGCAGTTCTTC. It is translated as CASSLLSDSGDEQFF.

The V and J genes are TRBV4-2 and TRBJ2-3; TRBD2 matches at 12 bases. In germline, CDR1 is LGHNA, CDR2 YNFKEQ. CDR3 length equals 18 residues. V shed 0 bases and J 6 bases; nucleotides not matched to a gene: 10. This chain's CDR3 is CASSQDPRLAGEGDTQYF. The CDR3 region has the DNA TGTGCCAGCAGCCAAGATCCCCGACTAGCGGGAGAGGGGGATACGCAGTATTTT.

This clonotype was observed many times. The chain employs TRBV7-9 and TRBJ1-4, with D uncertain. Trimming removed 4 bases from V and 8 bases from J, with 5 bases in between. CDR1 is SEHNR, CDR2 FQNEAQ, per germline (reference sequence). The length of the CDR3 is 11 residues. The CDR3 nucleotides are TGTGCCAGCAGCTCCTCCGAAAAACTGTTTTTT. Translated, it gives CASSSSEKLFF.

Ten or more counts support this clonotype. The chain couples TRBV5-8 to TRBJ1-2; D uncertain. CDR3 length equals 14 residues. The V and J ends lost 1 base and 0 bases respectively, with 7 bases between them. Germline assignment: CDR1 SGHTS and CDR2 YDEGEE. The CDR3 reads CASSLRGPNYGYTF. DNA of the CDR3: TGTGCCAGCAGCTTGCGCGGCCCTAACTATGGCTACACCTTC.

This clonotype was seen only a few times. The rearrangement uses TRBV20-1 and TRBJ2-7; no definite D call. Deletions cut 2 bases from V and 7 bases from J, with 12 bases between. From germline, CDR1 is DFQATT and CDR2 SNEGSKA (reference sequence). The CDR3 consists of 12 residues. CDR3 bases: TGCAGTGCTAGAACAGCTACTTGGGAGCAGTACTTC. Its protein product is CSARTATWEQYF.

The chain links TRBV19 to TRBJ1-1; D unclear. In germline, CDR1 is LNHDA, CDR2 SQIVND (reference sequence). Trimming removed 6 bases from V and 6 bases from J, with 17 bases in between. CDR3 length: 14 residues. Here the CDR3 DNA reads TGTGCCAGTAGATGGGGAGTGGGATTCCCTGAAGCTTTCTTT. This translates into CASRWGVGFPEAFF. Based on the CDR3 plus reference TRBV19 and TRBJ1-1, the full variable domain is DGGITQSPKYLFRKEGQNVTLSCEQNLNHDAMYWYRQDPGQGLRLIYYSQIVNDFQKGDIAEGYSVSREKKESFPLTVTSAQKNPTAFYLCASRWGVGFPEAFFGQGTRLTVV.

The sample holds many counts of this clonotype. The chain has TRBV7-2 and TRBJ1-5; D is possibly TRBD1 (6 bases). Germline values: CDR1 SGHTA, CDR2 FQGNSA. The CDR3 is 15 amino acids. V lost 6 bases and J 6 bases, leaving 18 bases between the germline ends. The CDR3 DNA is TGTGCCAGCAGTCACCTCTCAGGGGATATTCAGCCCCAGCATTTT. Translating it yields CASSHLSGDIQPQHF.

This clonotype has a count of ten or more. The J gene is TRBJ1-5, the V gene TRBV21-1; the table's D gene call, TRBD1, was not cross checked with the DNA. TRBV21-1 is a listed pseudogene. CDR3 size: 20 residues. CDR3 sequence reads: CASSKAVTNPSLPAIRAQHF. The CDR3 DNA reads as TGTGCCAGCAGCAAAGCTGTAACGAACCCCTCTCTACCCGCAATCAGGGCCCAGCATTTT.